A single T cell receptor beta chain is shown here with its context. What it binds is not known. The record originates from a study of Ad26.COV2.S vaccination and SARS-CoV-2 variants. General observations from the study: Substantial breadth was reportedly displayed by spike-specific CD8+ and CD4+ T cell responses after vaccination.

This CDR3 is built from 16 residues. Per germline, CDR1 KGHSH and CDR2 LQKENI. J gave up 0 bases and V 6 bases, and 5 bases lay outside the gene matches. The method was immunoSEQ multiplex PCR; TCRdb's version includes in-frame clones alone and lacks a portion of them. This table has around 320,000 clones, around 84% appearing once. Treatment described: over 15 received Ad26.COV2.S at low or high dose, single or two shots; 5 received placebo; per-sample allocation not given. Following the first vaccine or placebo injection, samples were taken on day 63. Donation came from an adult in Boston who was aged 18-55 years.

The sequencing here drew on peripheral blood, taken in a trial of Ad26.COV2.S vaccine versus placebo. This chain connects TRBV18 to TRBJ2-2; TRBD2 agrees at 9 bases. This TCR derives from a person between 18 and 59 years old who received the Ad26.COV2.S COVID-19 vaccine or a placebo. This chain's CDR3 is CASSSGLASNTGELFF. CDR3 coding DNA: TGTGCCAGCTCCTCGGGACTAGCCTCGAACACCGGGGAGCTGTTTTTT.